The next 27 T cell receptor beta chains were all read from a single sample in a study of blood T cell repertoires in COVID-19. The repertoire was sequenced with immunoSEQ multiplex PCR; TCRdb's copy has only in-frame clones and lacks some. The sample lists approximately 100,000 clones; just under 90% were seen once. The sequenced sample was peripheral blood. Source of these receptors: a human donor in a cohort sampled during active COVID-19.

This clone was seen once. The chain carries TRBV19 and TRBJ2-5, with D possibly TRBD2 on 6 matching bases. CDR1 and CDR2 from the germline V gene are LNHDA and SQIVND (reference sequence). V was clipped by 1 base and J by 2 bases, with 8 bases between them. This CDR3 region has 14 residues. The DNA for the CDR3 is TGTGCCAGTAGTATAGCGGGGAGGCAAGAGACCCAGTACTTC. This encodes CASSIAGRQETQYF.

The gene calls are TRBV21-1 and TRBJ2-2; the table calls TRBD1, which could not be checked here. TRBV21-1 is a pseudogene segment. This CDR3 comprises 14 residues. CDR3 residues: CASRGTGAPGELFF. The CDR3 bases are TGTGCCAGCAGGGGGACAGGGGCACCCGGGGAGCTGTTTTTT.

This clone has just one count. The chain joins TRBV5-6 to TRBJ1-6, with D perhaps matching TRBD1 (6 bases). CDR1 is SGHDT, CDR2 YYEEEE, per germline. The V and J ends lost 7 bases and 6 bases respectively, with 26 bases between them. The CDR3 sequence is 18 residues long. This chain's CDR3 is CASDLGWMATGFNSPLHF. The CDR3 DNA follows: TGTGCCAGCGACTTAGGGTGGATGGCCACAGGGTTTAATTCACCCCTCCACTTT.

This chain connects TRBV5-1 to TRBJ1-1; 8 nucleotides match TRBD1. The CDR3 has 17 residues. V lost 5 bases, J lost 4 bases, and 16 bases stayed unmatched. Germline V gives CDR1 SGHRS, CDR2 YFSETQ. DNA of the CDR3: TGCGCCAGCAGTCCGCTGATGCTAAGACAGGGGAGCACTGAAGCTTTCTTT. This gives the protein CASSPLMLRQGSTEAFF.

The chain carries TRBV6-2 or TRBV6-3 and TRBJ2-1; 13 nucleotides agree with TRBD2. There are 19 residues in the CDR3. After removal of 5 bases from V and 1 base from J, the junction contained 11 bases not matched to a gene. Germline V lookup: CDR1 MNHEY, CDR2 SVGEGT. CDR3 in DNA: TGTGCCAGCAGTCCCCTGGGACTAGCGGGATTCGGGTCCTACAATGAGCAGTTCTTC. Its protein product is CASSPLGLAGFGSYNEQFF.

This sequence joins TRBV4-2 and TRBJ1-3, with 9 bases matching TRBD1. Germline trimming cut 0 bases from V and 4 bases from J; bases unmatched to any gene: 4. Germline-derived CDR1 and CDR2 are LGHNA and YNFKEQ. The length of the CDR3 is 16 residues. For the CDR3, the DNA is TGTGCCAGCAGCCAAGAAGGACAGGGGAGGGGAAACACCATATATTTT. This gives the protein CASSQEGQGRGNTIYF.

This rearrangement joins TRBV5-5 to TRBJ1-5; D may be TRBD1 (5 bases). V lost 4 bases to trimming and J lost 3 bases, with 20 bases between them. Germline V CDR1 and CDR2: SGHKS, YYEKEE (reference sequence). This CDR3 is built from 17 residues. CDR3 sequence: CASSGGGLRSPNQPQHF. The CDR3 bases are TGTGCCAGCAGCGGCGGGGGGTTGAGGAGCCCCAATCAGCCCCAGCATTTT.

The genes are TRBV11-2 and TRBJ2-5; 11 bases line up with TRBD2. Trimming took 5 bases from V and 2 from J; bases not matched to a gene: 4. The CDR3 sequence is 15 residues long. CDR1 and CDR2 from the germline V gene are SGHAT and FQNNGV. DNA of the CDR3: TGTGCCAGCAGCCCGGGACTAGCGGTTCAAGAGACCCAGTACTTC. Translation: CASSPGLAVQETQYF. Drawing the rest from reference TRBV11-2 and TRBJ2-5, the complete variable domain is EAGVAQSPRYKIIEKRQSVAFWCNPISGHATLYWYQQILGQGPKLLIQFQNNGVVDDSQLPKDRFSAERLKGVDSTLKIQPAKLEDSAVYLCASSPGLAVQETQYFGPGTRLLVL.

The chain carries TRBV6-6 and TRBJ2-7; TRBD1 might be the D (6 bases). CDR1 MNHNY and CDR2 SVGAGI come from the germline V gene (reference sequence). The CDR3 is 14 amino acids. With 0 bases removed from V and 2 bases from J, the gap between germline ends came to 8 bases. The CDR3 loop reads CASSYSDRTYEQYF. The CDR3 DNA is TGTGCCAGCAGTTACTCGGACAGAACCTACGAGCAGTACTTC.

J is TRBJ2-7 and V is TRBV27; possible D gene TRBD2, 5 bases. Trimming shortened V by 5 bases and J by 6 bases, and 26 bases separated the two germline ends. Per germline, CDR1 MNHEY and CDR2 SMNVEV (reference sequence). CDR3 length: 17 amino acids. CDR3 in DNA: TGTGCCAGCAGTACCGAAATCGAGGGTTTTTGGTTAGGCGAGCAGTACTTC. Protein product: CASSTEIEGFWLGEQYF.

V gene TRBV5-1 combines with J gene TRBJ2-7; 7 bases are a match to TRBD2. Germline V lookup: CDR1 SGHRS, CDR2 YFSETQ. The trim removed 1 base at V and 3 bases at J, leaving 7 bases unmatched. There are 15 residues in the CDR3. The CDR3: CASSLFGTTHYEQYF. CDR3 DNA sequence: TGCGCCAGCAGCTTGTTCGGGACTACACACTACGAGCAGTACTTC. Combining the CDR3 with reference TRBV5-1 and TRBJ2-7 gives the whole variable domain KAGVTQTPRYLIKTRGQQVTLSCSPISGHRSVSWYQQTPGQGLQFLFEYFSETQRNKGNFPGRFSGRQFSNSRSEMNVSTLELGDSALYLCASSLFGTTHYEQYFGPGTRLTVT.

The rearrangement uses TRBV7-2 and TRBJ2-7, with 9 bases lining up with TRBD1. V gave up 5 bases and J gave up 5 bases; unmatched junction bases: 13. The CDR3 runs 16 residues. The germline V gene has CDR1 SGHTA and CDR2 FQGNSA. The CDR3 spells CASSAEGTGKSDEQYF. The CDR3 coding sequence is TGTGCCAGCAGCGCAGAGGGGACAGGGAAGAGCGACGAGCAGTACTTC.

The J gene is TRBJ1-2, the V gene TRBV6-1; D is possibly TRBD1 (6 bases). V was shortened by 2 bases and J by 6 bases, with 10 bases between the two germline ends. Germline CDR1 and CDR2: MNHNS and SASEGT. This CDR3 spans 13 amino acids. The CDR3 region is CASSERTVDGYTF. DNA of the CDR3: TGTGCCAGCAGTGAAAGGACAGTTGATGGCTACACCTTC.

V is TRBV4-1 and J is TRBJ2-2; D is perhaps TRBD1 (6 bases). The V gene lost 4 bases and the J gene lost 5 bases, with 20 bases spanning the gap. The CDR3 runs to 17 residues. The germline V gene has CDR1 MGHRA and CDR2 YSYEKL. CDR3 DNA: TGCGCCAGCAGCCCGGCCCAGGGGTTTGGGTTTACCGGGGAGCTGTTTTTT. Its protein is CASSPAQGFGFTGELFF.

V gene TRBV6-5 combines with J gene TRBJ1-2; 11 nucleotides line up with TRBD1. The germline CDR1 and CDR2 sequences are MNHEY and SVGAGI. V was clipped by 6 bases and J by 8 bases; unmatched bases: 5. CDR3 size: 13 residues. CDR3 in amino acids: CASSRTGGAGYTF. DNA for the CDR3: TGTGCCAGCAGCCGGACAGGGGGCGCCGGCTACACCTTC.

V gene TRBV15 combines with J gene TRBJ1-5, with D unclear. The germline V and J ends were trimmed by 0 bases and 6 bases, with 12 bases remaining between them. Germline V CDR1 and CDR2: LNHNV, YYDKDF (reference sequence). The CDR3 runs 15 residues. The CDR3 spells CATSRDLDSVQPQHF. The DNA for the CDR3 is TGTGCCACCAGCAGAGATCTAGATTCAGTTCAGCCCCAGCATTTT. The full variable domain, in which reference TRBV15 and TRBJ1-5 provide the parts outside the CDR3, is DAMVIQNPRYQVTQFGKPVTLSCSQTLNHNVMYWYQQKSSQAPKLLFHYYDKDFNNEADTPDNFQSRRPNTSFCFLDIRSPGLGDTAMYLCATSRDLDSVQPQHFGDGTRLSIL.

The table lists this clone with a few counts. The rearrangement uses TRBV20-1 and TRBJ1-1, with 7 bases that match TRBD1. The germline V gene has CDR1 DFQATT and CDR2 SNEGSKA (reference sequence). Trimming at V came to 3 bases and at J to 4 bases, leaving 8 bases not matched to a gene. The CDR3 has 14 residues. CDR3 DNA sequence: TGCAGTGCTAGTAGGCCCCAGGGGGGCACTGAAGCTTTCTTT. This encodes CSASRPQGGTEAFF.

In nucleotides, the CDR3 is TGTGCCAGACAGAAACTACCCGGGACTACTACTACAGATACGCAGTATTTT. Protein sequence: CARQKLPGTTTTDTQYF. This chain joins TRBV27 and TRBJ2-3; 7 bases map to TRBD2. Unmatched junction bases numbered 18, after V lost 9 bases and J lost 3 bases. Germline V CDR1 and CDR2: MNHEY, SMNVEV (reference sequence). The CDR3 loop spans 17 amino acids.

The CDR3 sequence: CASSQDLDMNTEAFF. In nucleotides, the CDR3 is TGCGCCAGCAGCCAAGATCTCGACATGAACACTGAAGCTTTCTTT. The chain carries TRBV4-1 and TRBJ1-1, with D unclear. This CDR3 is 15 amino acids long. V lost 0 bases, J lost 0 bases, and 8 bases lay in between. Germline values: CDR1 MGHRA, CDR2 YSYEKL.

The gene calls are TRBV18 and TRBJ2-7; 7 nucleotides match TRBD2. Germline V gene lookup returns CDR1 KGHSH and CDR2 LQKENI. After removal of 5 bases from V and 7 bases from J, the junction contained 11 bases not matched to a gene. CDR3 length: 14 amino acids. CDR3 sequence: CASSEGLVPGEQYF. The CDR3 bases are TGTGCCAGCTCAGAAGGACTAGTTCCTGGGGAGCAGTACTTC.

The rearrangement links TRBV5-1 to TRBJ2-1; a possible D gene is TRBD1 (6 bases). Germline-derived CDR1 and CDR2 are SGHRS and YFSETQ. The CDR3 runs to 15 residues. Trimming pared 3 bases from V and 8 bases from J, leaving 18 bases between. The CDR3 is CASSSDVGARHEQFF. CDR3 DNA sequence: TGCGCCAGCAGCTCGGATGTGGGGGCGCGGCATGAGCAGTTCTTC.

This clone was picked up one time. The chain uses TRBV4-1 and TRBJ1-2; perhaps TRBD1 as D (5 bases). The CDR3 has 17 amino acids. In germline, CDR1 is MGHRA, CDR2 YSYEKL. Trimming shortened V by 0 bases and J by 3 bases, and 17 bases separated the two germline ends. CDR3 coding DNA: TGCGCCAGCAGCCAAGATTTCGGGGGTCAGGGATACTATGGCTACACCTTC. Translating it yields CASSQDFGGQGYYGYTF.

The CDR3 region has the DNA TGTGCCAGCACCCGGGGGGTCTCTTCTAGGGGCTACACCTTC. It translates to CASTRGVSSRGYTF. This sequence joins TRBV28 and TRBJ1-2, with a tentative D call TRBD1 (5 bases). CDR3 length: 14 amino acids. Trimming shortened V by 7 bases and J by 8 bases, and 20 bases separated the two germline ends. Germline CDR1 and CDR2: MDHEN and SYDVKM.

V gene TRBV11-3 combines with J gene TRBJ1-2; no firm D call. The CDR3 has 13 residues. CDR1 is SGHNT and CDR2 is YENEEA in the germline V gene. Trimming stripped 9 bases from V and 7 bases from J, with 18 bases between. The CDR3 DNA sequence: TGTGCCAGTGCACTGGGAGTCGGAAGTGGCTACACCTTC. It encodes CASALGVGSGYTF.

The chain couples TRBV5-5 to TRBJ2-7; TRBD1 matches 10 bases. The CDR3 length is 15 residues. The V and J ends lost 3 bases and 1 base, in that order; junction bases with no gene match: 4. CDR1 is SGHKS and CDR2 is YYEKEE in the germline V gene (reference sequence). Here the CDR3 DNA reads TGTGCCAGCAGCTGGGGGACAGGGGAATCCTACGAGCAGTACTTC. This sequence encodes CASSWGTGESYEQYF.

The gene calls are TRBV12-5 and TRBJ2-7, with TRBD1 matching 8 bases. CDR1 and CDR2 (germline): LGHNT, FRNRAP. This CDR3 is 22 amino acids long. The trim removed 1 base at V and 3 bases at J, leaving 26 bases unmatched. The CDR3 DNA is TGTGCTAGTGGTTTGGCCCCAATGGTGTTAGACAGGGGATATGCGCGGTACTACGAGCAGTACTTC. Translating it yields CASGLAPMVLDRGYARYYEQYF.

This chain connects TRBV19 to TRBJ1-1; D not resolved. The CDR3 totals 16 residues. Germline values: CDR1 LNHDA, CDR2 SQIVND (reference sequence). With 0 bases removed from V and 8 bases from J, the gap between germline ends came to 19 bases. The DNA for the CDR3 is TGTGCCAGTAGTATAGACTACAGTTCCCTAGCAGCGGAAGCTTTCTTT. Translating it yields CASSIDYSSLAAEAFF.